This TCR beta chain was captured by sequencing in a study of beta chain features in type 1 diabetes. Findings of the study overall: Individuals with type 1 diabetes displayed fewer insertions and more deletions at VDJ junctions. Cells carrying high TCR expression could end up over-represented when cDNA is sequenced.

Concerning this clone itself: Its antigen is not known.

Trimming at V came to 1 base and at J to 5 bases, leaving 5 bases not matched to a gene. Germline CDR1 SGHVS, CDR2 FQNEAQ. The CDR3 sequence is 16 residues long. Expressed TCRB transcripts were sequenced because the isolated RNA had all been reverse transcribed beforehand. An average of about 3.5 million reads was obtained for naive, central memory and regulatory T cell samples. Using immunoSEQ multiplex PCR, the repertoire was profiled, and TCRdb retains in-frame clones only, with some absent. The sample carries under 50,000 clones, around 50% recorded once. What was sequenced was Tregs from blood. The gene calls are TRBV7-8 and TRBJ2-1; 10 bases are shared with TRBD2. This TCR was recovered from a woman aged 18-29 years in good health. CDR3 amino acids: CASSLGPAGGDNEQFF. The CDR3, as DNA: TGTGCCAGCAGCTTAGGTCCAGCGGGAGGGGACAATGAGCAGTTCTTC. The full variable domain, completed using reference TRBV7-8 and TRBJ2-1, is GAGVSQSPRYKVAKRGQDVALRCDPISGHVSLFWYQQALGQGPEFLTYFQNEAQLDKSGLPSDRFFAERPEGSVSTLKIQRTQQEDSAVYLCASSLGPAGGDNEQFFGPGTRLTVL.